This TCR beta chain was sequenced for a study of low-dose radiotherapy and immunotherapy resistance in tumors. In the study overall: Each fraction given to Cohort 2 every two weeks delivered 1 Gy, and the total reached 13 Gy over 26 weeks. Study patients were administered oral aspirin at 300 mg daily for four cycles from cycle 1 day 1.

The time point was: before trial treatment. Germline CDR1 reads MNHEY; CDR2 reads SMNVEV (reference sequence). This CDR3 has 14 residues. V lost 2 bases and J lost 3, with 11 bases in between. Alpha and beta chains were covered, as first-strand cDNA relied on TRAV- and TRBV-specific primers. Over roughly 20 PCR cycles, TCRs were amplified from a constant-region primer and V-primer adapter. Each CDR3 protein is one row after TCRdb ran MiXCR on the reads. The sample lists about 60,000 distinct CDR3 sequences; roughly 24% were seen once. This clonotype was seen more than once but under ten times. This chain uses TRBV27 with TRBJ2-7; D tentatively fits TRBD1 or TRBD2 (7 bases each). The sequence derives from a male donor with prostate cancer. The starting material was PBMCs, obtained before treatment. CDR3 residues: CASSLQGGDYEQYF. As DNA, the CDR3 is TGTGCCAGCAGTTTACAGGGGGGGGACTACGAGCAGTACTTC.